Below, 30 T cell receptor beta chains from the same sample are listed, as sequenced in a study of PD-L1 blockade in urothelial cancer. Time point given: pretreatment peripheral blood. TCRdb keeps only in-frame clones here, not all; method: immunoSEQ multiplex PCR. The sample holds 130,000 or so clones, roughly 83% seen once. The sequencing used PBMCs, collected around atezolizumab (anti-PD-L1) treatment. All receptors come from a man aged 45-65 years with urothelial cancer.

The V call is TRBV5-1, the J call TRBJ1-2, with D tentatively TRBD1 (5 bases). Germline V lookup: CDR1 SGHRS, CDR2 YFSETQ. V lost 0 bases, J lost 2 bases, and 11 bases lay in between. This CDR3 comprises 15 residues. The chain's CDR3 is CASSLGVGGNYGYTF. The CDR3 DNA is TGCGCCAGCAGCTTGGGAGTGGGGGGAAACTATGGCTACACCTTC.

The CDR3 loop is CASSPTSGPTQYF. The CDR3 region has the DNA TGTGCCAGCAGCCCGACTAGCGGGCCTACGCAGTATTTT. This chain links TRBV7-9 with TRBJ2-3; 10 bases are a match to TRBD2. V lost 5 bases, J lost 8 bases, and 4 bases stayed unmatched. Germline-derived CDR1 and CDR2 are SEHNR and FQNEAQ (reference sequence). CDR3 length: 13 residues.

The gene calls are TRBV5-8 and TRBJ1-2; D gene uncertain. CDR1 and CDR2 (germline): SGHTS, YDEGEE. V lost 4 bases to trimming and J lost 8 bases, with 9 bases between them. This CDR3 is 11 amino acids long. The chain's CDR3 is CASSNRFGYTF. CDR3 bases: TGTGCCAGCAGCAATAGATTCGGCTACACCTTC.

A note on this clone: At one of its ends the junction is not consistent with the germline gene, which may arise from a read error. The chain carries TRBV13 and TRBJ2-3; 8 nucleotides agree with TRBD2. The CDR3 loop spans 11 amino acids. Germline assignment: CDR1 PRHDT and CDR2 FYEKMQ (reference sequence). This chain's CDR3 is CASSPREGQDF. For the CDR3, the DNA is TGTGCCAGCAGCCCCCGGGAGGGCCAGGATTTT. Variable domain in full (rest from reference TRBV13 and TRBJ2-3): AAGVIQSPRHLIKEKRETATLKCYPIPRHDTVYWYQQGPGQDPQFLISFYEKMQSDKGSIPDRFSAQQFSDYHSELNMSSLELGDSALYFCASSPREGQDFGPGTRLTVL.

The rearrangement links TRBV28 to TRBJ2-3; 9 positions agree with TRBD2. CDR1 is MDHEN and CDR2 is SYDVKM in the germline V gene. J gave up 4 bases and V 4 bases, and 6 bases lay outside the gene matches. There are 15 residues in the CDR3. CDR3 amino acids: CASSSRGGRADTQYF. The CDR3 nucleotides read TGTGCCAGCAGTTCCCGAGGCGGGAGGGCAGATACGCAGTATTTT.

The V call is TRBV28, the J call TRBJ1-2; D is uncertain. V lost 3 bases and J lost 1, with 3 bases in between. CDR1 and CDR2 (germline): MDHEN, SYDVKM. The CDR3 runs 12 residues. In nucleotides, the CDR3 is TGTGCCAGCAGTTTCCGTAACTATGGCTACACCTTC. Translated: CASSFRNYGYTF.

The chain uses TRBV25-1 and TRBJ2-5, with D possibly TRBD2 on 5 matching bases. With 3 bases removed from V and 2 bases from J, the gap between germline ends came to 16 bases. The CDR3 has 16 amino acids. Germline lookup yields CDR1 MGHDK and CDR2 SYGVNS. The CDR3 protein is CASSDSRGLVQETQYF. CDR3 nucleotides: TGTGCCAGCAGTGACTCCAGAGGGCTAGTACAAGAGACCCAGTACTTC. Drawing the rest from reference TRBV25-1 and TRBJ2-5, the complete variable domain is EADIYQTPRYLVIGTGKKITLECSQTMGHDKMYWYQQDPGMELHLIHYSYGVNSTEKGDLSSESTVSRIRTEHFPLTLESARPSHTSQYLCASSDSRGLVQETQYFGPGTRLLVL.

This chain joins TRBV10-3 and TRBJ2-7; no clear D. The CDR3 extends over 13 amino acids. Deletions cut 6 bases from V and 0 bases from J, with 9 bases between. Germline loops: CDR1 ENHRY, CDR2 SYGVKD. The CDR3 coding sequence is TGTGCCATCAGGACAATAAGCTCCTACGAGCAGTACTTC. Encoded protein: CAIRTISSYEQYF.

The V call is TRBV15, the J call TRBJ1-2; D uncertain. V was pared by 2 bases and J by 0 bases, with 7 bases between. The V gene's germline CDR1 is LNHNV and CDR2 YYDKDF (reference sequence). This CDR3 is 14 amino acids long. The CDR3 protein is CATSRREPNYGYTF. The DNA of the CDR3 is TGTGCCACCAGCAGACGGGAGCCTAACTATGGCTACACCTTC.

The chain is built from TRBV28 and TRBJ2-1; TRBD2 is a possible D gene (7 bases). This CDR3 region has 14 residues. V was pared by 8 bases and J by 2 bases, with 13 bases between. Germline V gene data show CDR1 as MDHEN and CDR2 as SYDVKM. CDR3 region: CASEGDYPYNEQFF. The CDR3 DNA reads TGTGCCAGCGAGGGGGACTACCCCTACAATGAGCAGTTCTTC.

The chain is built from TRBV19 and TRBJ2-7; 9 nucleotides match TRBD2. This CDR3 is built from 15 residues. With V trimmed by 2 bases and J by 2 bases, 4 bases remained unmatched. CDR1 and CDR2 from the germline V gene are LNHDA and SQIVND (reference sequence). In nucleotides, the CDR3 is TGTGCCAGTAGTATACTAGCGGGACCGCCCTACGAGCAGTACTTC. Its translation is CASSILAGPPYEQYF.

V and J are TRBV12-5 and TRBJ2-7; 14 nucleotides align to TRBD2. The CDR3 contains 22 residues. Germline CDR1 and CDR2: LGHNT and FRNRAP. The junction had 22 bases not matched to a gene; V was cut back by 5 bases and J by 1 base. This CDR3 reads CASGTPDRQLTSGRACSYEQYF. The CDR3 coding sequence is TGTGCTAGTGGTACGCCGGACAGGCAATTGACTAGCGGGAGGGCCTGTTCCTACGAGCAGTACTTC.

The chain combines TRBV5-1 with TRBJ2-3, with 12 nucleotides matching TRBD2. With V trimmed by 7 bases and J by 7 bases, 7 bases remained unmatched. This CDR3 spans 14 amino acids. Germline lookup yields CDR1 SGHRS and CDR2 YFSETQ. The CDR3 spells CASELAGGSNTQYF. CDR3 nucleotide sequence: TGCGCCAGCGAACTAGCGGGAGGTTCAAATACGCAGTATTTT.

The chain carries TRBV28 and TRBJ1-2; D is undetermined. Trimming removed 3 bases from V and 1 base from J, with 6 bases in between. Germline CDR1 and CDR2: MDHEN and SYDVKM. This CDR3 has 13 residues. The CDR3 loop reads CASSLFRNYGYTF. The CDR3 DNA is TGTGCCAGCAGTTTGTTTCGTAACTATGGCTACACCTTC.

CDR3 nucleotides: TGTGCCAGCAGTTCCGGGACACTACTTAATCAGCCCCAGCATTTT. Amino acids: CASSSGTLLNQPQHF. The J gene is TRBJ1-5, the V gene TRBV28; TRBD1 might be the D (6 bases). V was trimmed by 4 bases and J by 4 bases, leaving 14 bases between them. Germline loops: CDR1 MDHEN, CDR2 SYDVKM. This CDR3 has 15 residues.

V usage is TRBV2 and J usage is TRBJ2-1, with no clear D. The CDR3 contains 15 residues. Germline lookup yields CDR1 SNHLY and CDR2 FYNNEI. V lost 4 bases and J 0 bases, leaving 10 bases between the germline ends. The CDR3 region has the DNA TGTGCCAGCAGTGGCCGACAAAGCTCCTACAATGAGCAGTTCTTC. Protein: CASSGRQSSYNEQFF.

The V gene is TRBV5-5, the J gene TRBJ2-1; 12 bases align to TRBD2. Trimming took 1 base from V and 3 from J; bases not matched to a gene: 8. Germline assignment: CDR1 SGHKS and CDR2 YYEKEE (reference sequence). CDR3 length: 18 residues. The CDR3 spells CASSLRLAGGPGYNEQFF. For the CDR3, the DNA is TGTGCCAGCAGCTTGCGTCTAGCGGGAGGGCCTGGCTACAATGAGCAGTTCTTC.

The table lists this clone with a few counts. The rearrangement uses TRBV18 and TRBJ1-1; no reliable D call. The V and J ends lost 2 bases and 1 base respectively, with 8 bases between them. The V gene's germline CDR1 is KGHSH and CDR2 LQKENI. The length of the CDR3 is 14 residues. CDR3 nucleotide sequence: TGTGCCAGCTCACCAATGGCTCGGAACACTGAAGCTTTCTTT. This gives the protein CASSPMARNTEAFF.

V is TRBV28 and J is TRBJ1-2, with TRBD1 matching 8 bases. With 5 bases clipped from V and 8 bases from J, the junction kept 16 bases outside the gene matches. The CDR3 is made up of 16 amino acids. Germline V CDR1 and CDR2: MDHEN, SYDVKM. The CDR3 here is CASSHRGWPAISGYTF. Written as DNA, the CDR3 is TGTGCCAGCAGTCACAGGGGGTGGCCTGCCATTAGCGGCTACACCTTC.

The rearrangement uses TRBV7-9 and TRBJ2-3; TRBD2 matches 7 bases. Germline lookup yields CDR1 SEHNR and CDR2 FQNEAQ (reference sequence). V gave up 3 bases and J gave up 5 bases; unmatched junction bases: 8. The CDR3 is made up of 15 amino acids. CDR3 in DNA: TGTGCCAGCAGCTTGCAGCGGGGAGCGGGAGATACGCAGTATTTT. As protein: CASSLQRGAGDTQYF.

This sequence joins TRBV10-1 and TRBJ2-7, with a tentative D call TRBD2 (6 bases). Germline V gene sequence: CDR1 WNHNN, CDR2 SYGVQD (reference sequence). Trimming cost V 3 bases and J 3 bases, with 21 bases left between them. This CDR3 comprises 17 residues. CDR3 loop: CASSDSRLTGDYYEQYF. CDR3 DNA: TGCGCCAGCAGTGACAGTCGATTAACGGGAGATTACTACGAGCAGTACTTC.

CDR3 residues: CASSPGLAGGTDNEQFF. The CDR3 DNA follows: TGTGCCAGCTCACCCGGGCTAGCGGGAGGGACGGACAATGAGCAGTTCTTC. This chain uses TRBV18 with TRBJ2-1; 12 positions match TRBD2. Germline trimming cut 3 bases from V and 5 bases from J; bases unmatched to any gene: 8. Germline assignment: CDR1 KGHSH and CDR2 LQKENI. This CDR3 region has 17 residues. Supplemented by reference TRBV18 and TRBJ2-1, the full variable domain reads NAGVMQNPRHLVRRRGQEARLRCSPMKGHSHVYWYRQLPEEGLKFMVYLQKENIIDESGMPKERFSAEFPKEGPSILRIQQVVRGDSAAYFCASSPGLAGGTDNEQFFGPGTRLTVL.

The J gene is TRBJ2-7, the V gene TRBV11-1, with 9 bases fitting TRBD1. Trimming at V came to 0 bases and at J to 1 base, leaving 4 bases not matched to a gene. Germline values: CDR1 SGHAT, CDR2 FQDESV (reference sequence). The CDR3 contains 16 residues. DNA for the CDR3: TGTGCCAGCAGCTTAGCCGGGACAGGGAATTCCTACGAGCAGTACTTC. This translates into CASSLAGTGNSYEQYF.

The rearrangement joins TRBV7-2 to TRBJ2-7; D may be TRBD1 (6 bases). CDR3 length equals 14 residues. CDR1 SGHTA and CDR2 FQGNSA come from the germline V gene. Trimming pared 3 bases from V and 5 bases from J, leaving 14 bases between. The CDR3 coding sequence is TGTGCCAGCAGCTTTATGCAGGGGACCCACGAGCAGTACTTC. Encoded protein: CASSFMQGTHEQYF.

This clone was seen just once. J is TRBJ2-1 and V is TRBV7-3; tentative D call: TRBD2 (6 bases). The CDR3 covers 13 residues. V was trimmed by 3 bases and J by 7 bases, leaving 10 bases between them. CDR1 is SGHTA and CDR2 is FQGTGA in the germline V gene. The CDR3 nucleotides are TGTGCCAGCAGCTTTAGCGGTTTTAATGAGCAGTTCTTC. This sequence encodes CASSFSGFNEQFF.

The rearrangement uses TRBV28 and TRBJ1-1; D ambiguous. Trimming took 10 bases from V and 1 from J, leaving 7 bases between them. CDR1 and CDR2 (germline): MDHEN, SYDVKM. The CDR3 is 11 amino acids. CDR3 bases: TGTGCCACCGCCGGGAACACTGAAGCTTTCTTT. Its translation: CATAGNTEAFF.

The chain has TRBV6-5 and TRBJ2-1; 7 nucleotides align to TRBD2. CDR3 size: 15 residues. In germline, CDR1 is MNHEY, CDR2 SVGAGI. Trimming took 2 bases from V and 7 from J; bases not matched to a gene: 8. CDR3 sequence reads: CASSYTRTSGNEQFF. In DNA form, the CDR3 reads TGTGCCAGCAGTTACACTAGGACTAGTGGGAATGAGCAGTTCTTC.

This rearrangement joins TRBV11-2 to TRBJ2-2; D is undetermined. Germline CDR1 is SGHAT and CDR2 is FQNNGV. The CDR3 runs 16 residues. The V gene lost 1 base and the J gene lost 5 bases, with 14 bases spanning the gap. The DNA for the CDR3 is TGTGCCAGCAGCTTAGTTGGCGGTGATAGGACCGGGGAGCTGTTTTTT. It specifies CASSLVGGDRTGELFF.

The chain recombines TRBV5-1 with TRBJ2-3, with D possibly being TRBD1 (5 bases). Germline lookup yields CDR1 SGHRS and CDR2 YFSETQ. Trimming stripped 2 bases from V and 3 bases from J, with 7 bases between. This CDR3 region has 13 residues. The chain's CDR3 is CASSFSGTDTQYF. In DNA form, the CDR3 reads TGCGCCAGCAGCTTCTCAGGGACAGATACGCAGTATTTT. Filled out from reference TRBV5-1 and TRBJ2-3, the complete variable domain reads KAGVTQTPRYLIKTRGQQVTLSCSPISGHRSVSWYQQTPGQGLQFLFEYFSETQRNKGNFPGRFSGRQFSNSRSEMNVSTLELGDSALYLCASSFSGTDTQYFGPGTRLTVL.

J is TRBJ1-5 and V is TRBV6-5; maybe TRBD1 (5 bases). CDR1 and CDR2 (germline): MNHEY, SVGAGI. Trimming shortened V by 6 bases and J by 3 bases, and 15 bases separated the two germline ends. The CDR3 runs 15 residues. The CDR3 coding sequence is TGTGCCAGCAGCCGACAGAAGGGTGCCAATCAGCCCCAGCATTTT. As protein: CASSRQKGANQPQHF.